This T cell receptor (beta chain) was obtained from a study of long-term antiretroviral therapy in people with HIV. The study, taken as a whole, reports: Against controls, HIV repertoires showed narrower ranges of CDR3 length. The clones with expansion before ART were dominant in the repertoire at all time points. Adherence to ART, viral resistance and therapy changes lacked any data.

CDR1 is MNHNS, CDR2 SASEGT, per germline. This CDR3 has 14 residues. V dropped 0 bases and J dropped 4; count of bases not matched to a gene: 0. The immunoSEQ assay was v3.0, run at survey level. The repertoire was sequenced with immunoSEQ multiplex PCR; TCRdb's copy has only in-frame clones and lacks some. The sample holds around 30,000 clones, 95% seen once. Participants with HIV, all of them, were treated in the United States. To note about this clone: What it binds is not known.

The TCR originated in a man aged 25-45 years with HIV. The material was unsorted PBMCs, obtained 5.3 years after starting antiretroviral therapy. The rearrangement links TRBV6-1 to TRBJ1-1; 9 nucleotides align to TRBD1. CDR3 sequence (DNA): TGTGCCAGCAGTGAAGCGACAGGGGGCACTGAAGCTTTCTTT. As protein: CASSEATGGTEAFF.